These 21 T cell receptor beta chains share one sample of origin, sequenced in a study of blood T cell repertoires in COVID-19. Measured with immunoSEQ multiplex PCR; TCRdb has only the in-frame clones, and not every one. The sample yields just under 250,000 clones, 75% to 90% seen once. Sequencing used peripheral blood. Receptors originate from a woman aged 25 to 39 who had recovered from COVID-19.

This chain joins TRBV5-6 and TRBJ1-1; possibly TRBD1 for D (6 bases). The V end lost 3 bases, the J end lost 3 bases, and 15 bases lay between the germline ends. Per the germline V gene, CDR1 is SGHDT and CDR2 is YYEEEE. This CDR3 spans 15 amino acids. Here the CDR3 DNA reads TGTGCCAGCAGCTGGGGACCTACAGGGTACACTGAAGCTTTCTTT. Translating it yields CASSWGPTGYTEAFF.

V and J are TRBV11-2 and TRBJ1-6; D is ambiguous. Trimming took off 0 bases at V and 8 bases at J, with 5 bases between the two ends. CDR3 length: 13 residues. Per the germline V gene, CDR1 is SGHAT and CDR2 is FQNNGV. CDR3 bases: TGTGCCAGCAGCTTAGATCTTTATTCACCCCTCCACTTT. It specifies CASSLDLYSPLHF.

The chain has TRBV9 and TRBJ2-5, with 12 positions matching TRBD2. V was pared by 3 bases and J by 5 bases, with 5 bases of the junction left unmatched. The CDR3 spans 15 residues. The germline V gene has CDR1 SGDLS and CDR2 YYNGEE. The CDR3, as DNA: TGTGCCAGCAGCGGCCTAGGGACTAGCGGGGAGACCCAGTACTTC. This encodes CASSGLGTSGETQYF.

J is TRBJ2-5 and V is TRBV2; D is possibly TRBD2 (6 bases). The V and J ends lost 5 bases and 4 bases respectively, with 17 bases between them. CDR3 size: 15 residues. Germline V gives CDR1 SNHLY, CDR2 FYNNEI. CDR3 sequence reads: CASSPGTRMGETQYF. The CDR3 nucleotides are TGTGCCAGCAGTCCTGGGACTCGAATGGGAGAGACCCAGTACTTC.

This clone was seen more than once but under ten times. V gene TRBV2 combines with J gene TRBJ1-2; D gene unclear. The CDR3 is 14 residues long. Deletions cut 1 base from V and 0 bases from J, with 6 bases between. Germline CDR1 and CDR2: SNHLY and FYNNEI. CDR3 bases: TGTGCCAGCAGTGAAGGGGCAGCTAACTATGGCTACACCTTC. It specifies CASSEGAANYGYTF.

The gene calls are TRBV5-1 and TRBJ1-2; 11 bases are shared with TRBD1. CDR3 size: 15 residues. V lost 3 bases, J lost 4 bases, and 5 bases stayed unmatched. In germline, CDR1 is SGHRS, CDR2 YFSETQ. CDR3 region: CASSYGQGAIYGYTF. In DNA, the CDR3 is TGCGCCAGCAGCTACGGACAGGGGGCTATCTATGGCTACACCTTC.

The chain uses TRBV5-4 and TRBJ1-1, with D tentatively TRBD1 (6 bases). Germline V lookup: CDR1 SGHNT, CDR2 YYREEE (reference sequence). Trimming took 0 bases from V and 0 from J, leaving 24 bases between them. The CDR3 is made up of 20 amino acids. The CDR3 sequence is CASSLELWSRGSTLNTEAFF. Here the CDR3 DNA reads TGTGCCAGCAGCTTGGAGCTTTGGTCGAGGGGGAGTACCTTGAACACTGAAGCTTTCTTT.

The chain couples TRBV15 to TRBJ2-3; TRBD2 matches at 8 bases. Germline CDR1 and CDR2: LNHNV and YYDKDF (reference sequence). V was clipped by 0 bases and J by 1 base; unmatched bases: 0. This CDR3 contains 15 residues. The CDR3 DNA reads as TGTGCCACCAGCAGAGAGCGGGGGGGCACAGATACGCAGTATTTT. It is translated as CATSRERGGTDTQYF.

The chain carries TRBV19 and TRBJ2-5, with D maybe TRBD1 (5 bases). The germline V gene encodes CDR1 LNHDA and CDR2 SQIVND (reference sequence). The V end was cut by 9 bases, the J end by 5 bases, with 16 bases between. This CDR3 spans 13 amino acids. Here the CDR3 reads CASSLQGYETQYF. The CDR3 DNA reads TGTGCCAGCTCGCTGCAGGGTTACGAGACCCAGTACTTC.

The chain uses TRBV24-1 and TRBJ2-3, with 10 bases lining up with TRBD1. J lost 5 bases, V lost 3 bases, and 4 bases had no gene match. The CDR3 totals 15 residues. Germline CDR1 reads KGHDR; CDR2 reads SFDVKD. The CDR3: CATSDRRDRGDTQYF. CDR3 nucleotides: TGTGCCACCAGTGATCGACGGGACAGGGGAGATACGCAGTATTTT.

The rearrangement uses TRBV19 and TRBJ2-1, with 8 positions matching TRBD2. This CDR3 comprises 14 residues. Losses at the gene ends were 7 bases for V and 10 bases for J; bases not matched to a gene: 12. Germline V gene sequence: CDR1 LNHDA, CDR2 SQIVND (reference sequence). The CDR3 reads CASTPNPVAGEQFF. As DNA, the CDR3 is TGTGCCAGTACCCCCAACCCAGTAGCGGGGGAGCAGTTCTTC.

V and J are TRBV6-5 and TRBJ2-5; 7 bases map to TRBD2. The length of the CDR3 is 14 residues. Germline V lookup: CDR1 MNHEY, CDR2 SVGAGI. Trimming cost V 6 bases and J 2 bases; bases outside gene matches: 6. The CDR3 DNA follows: TGTGCCAGCAGCAACGGGACTATTCAAGAGACCCAGTACTTC. It translates to CASSNGTIQETQYF.

The gene calls are TRBV2 and TRBJ2-2; TRBD2 matches at 15 bases. V trimming: 6 bases; J trimming: 6 bases; junction bases outside the gene matches: 5. CDR3 length equals 16 residues. Germline-derived CDR1 and CDR2 are SNHLY and FYNNEI. The CDR3 nucleotides are TGTGCCAGCAGCGGACTAGCGGGGGGGCGGTCCGGGGAGCTGTTTTTT. Translating it yields CASSGLAGGRSGELFF.

The rearrangement joins TRBV7-9 to TRBJ2-5; D perhaps matches TRBD2 (6 bases). Looked up from germline, CDR1 is SEHNR and CDR2 is FQNEAQ (reference sequence). This CDR3 contains 15 residues. V was shortened by 4 bases and J by 1 base, with 13 bases between the two germline ends. CDR3 region: CASSSAGSFQETQYF. The CDR3 coding sequence is TGTGCCAGCAGCTCCGCGGGAAGCTTCCAAGAGACCCAGTACTTC.

The chain uses TRBV4-1 and TRBJ1-6, with no clear D. Germline CDR1 reads MGHRA; CDR2 reads YSYEKL. This CDR3 is 12 amino acids long. V gave up 0 bases and J gave up 14 bases, with 8 bases separating them. This CDR3 is CASSQEAGTLHF. Written as DNA, the CDR3 is TGCGCCAGCAGCCAAGAAGCGGGCACCCTCCACTTT.

The chain combines TRBV24-1 with TRBJ2-1; TRBD1 is a possible D gene (7 bases). Germline CDR1 is KGHDR and CDR2 is SFDVKD. V gave up 4 bases and J gave up 12 bases, with 18 bases separating them. The CDR3 has 14 residues. The DNA for the CDR3 is TGTGCCACCAGTGAAACTGGGGGGACAGAAGCGCAGTTCTTC. Translating gives CATSETGGTEAQFF.

This chain connects TRBV2 to TRBJ1-2; no reliable D call. V was shortened by 8 bases and J by 2 bases, with 15 bases between the two germline ends. The CDR3 runs 14 residues. The germline V gene encodes CDR1 SNHLY and CDR2 FYNNEI. The CDR3 is CASSPVAGNYGYTF. In DNA, the CDR3 is TGTGCCAGCTCCCCCGTGGCGGGGAACTATGGCTACACCTTC.

The chain employs TRBV21-1 and TRBJ1-4; no DNA check was done on the table's D call, TRBD1. TRBV21-1 is an annotated pseudogene. The CDR3 runs to 13 residues. This chain's CDR3 is CASSRQGTEKLFF. The CDR3 nucleotides are TGTGCCAGCAGCCGACAGGGCACGGAAAAACTGTTTTTT.

J is TRBJ2-7 and V is TRBV12-3 or TRBV12-4, with TRBD2 as a possible D gene (6 bases). This CDR3 region has 13 residues. V dropped 2 bases and J dropped 2 bases, with 7 bases sitting between them. In DNA, the CDR3 is TGTGCCAGCAGTTTAAGGGAGGCCTACGAGCAGTACTTC. It yields the protein CASSLREAYEQYF.

This chain joins TRBV5-5 and TRBJ1-3, with D uncertain. V lost 0 bases, J lost 2 bases, and 6 bases lay in between. The CDR3 covers 14 residues. The germline V gene has CDR1 SGHKS and CDR2 YYEKEE (reference sequence). In DNA form, the CDR3 reads TGTGCCAGCAGCTTGGCTTCTGCTGGAAACACCATATATTTT. As protein: CASSLASAGNTIYF.

This clone occurred once. This rearrangement joins TRBV20-1 to TRBJ2-7; maybe TRBD2 (5 bases). Germline lookup yields CDR1 DFQATT and CDR2 SNEGSKA (reference sequence). CDR3 length equals 11 residues. V lost 5 bases, J lost 8 bases, and 13 bases lay in between. The CDR3 nucleotides are TGCAGTGCTCCTCGGGGAAACCAGCAGTACTTC. It is translated as CSAPRGNQQYF.